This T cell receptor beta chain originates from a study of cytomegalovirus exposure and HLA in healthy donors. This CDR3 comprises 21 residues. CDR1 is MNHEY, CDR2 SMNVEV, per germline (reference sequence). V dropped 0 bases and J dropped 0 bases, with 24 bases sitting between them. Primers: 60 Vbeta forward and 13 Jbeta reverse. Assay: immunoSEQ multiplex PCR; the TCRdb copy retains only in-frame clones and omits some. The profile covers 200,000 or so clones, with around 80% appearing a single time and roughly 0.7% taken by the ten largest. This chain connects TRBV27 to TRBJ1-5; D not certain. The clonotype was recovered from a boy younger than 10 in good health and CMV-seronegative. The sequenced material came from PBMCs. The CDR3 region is CASSLSIGGSRDVSSNQPQHF. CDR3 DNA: TGTGCCAGCAGTTTATCGATTGGAGGGTCCAGAGACGTCAGTAGCAATCAGCCCCAGCATTTT.